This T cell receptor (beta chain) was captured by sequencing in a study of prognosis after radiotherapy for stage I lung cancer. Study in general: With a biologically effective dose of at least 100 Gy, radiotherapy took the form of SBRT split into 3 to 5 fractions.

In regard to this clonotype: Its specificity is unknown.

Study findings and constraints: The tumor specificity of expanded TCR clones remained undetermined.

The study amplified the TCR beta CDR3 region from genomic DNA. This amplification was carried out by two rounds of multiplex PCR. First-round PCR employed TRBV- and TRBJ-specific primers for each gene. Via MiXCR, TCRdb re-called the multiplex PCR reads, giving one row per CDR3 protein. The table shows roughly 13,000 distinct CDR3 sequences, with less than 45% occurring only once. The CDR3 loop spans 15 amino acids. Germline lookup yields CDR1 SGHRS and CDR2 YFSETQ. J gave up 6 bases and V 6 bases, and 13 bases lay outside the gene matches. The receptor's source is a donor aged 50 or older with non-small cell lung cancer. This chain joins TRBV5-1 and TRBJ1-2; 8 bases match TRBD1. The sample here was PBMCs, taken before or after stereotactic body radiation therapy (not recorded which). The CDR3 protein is CASKERQGARDGYTF. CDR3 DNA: TGCGCCAGCAAGGAGCGGCAGGGGGCGAGGGATGGCTACACCTTC.